What follows describes a single T cell receptor beta chain. Its target is not known. The data are from a study of CXCR3-negative and CXCR3-positive naive CD8 T cells. Study-wide findings and caveats: Comparison of naive subsets found surface CD5 to be comparable, and TCR strength was inferred on the basis of TRB CDR3 properties. Greater hydrophobicity was found in TRB CDR3s of CXCR3-positive naive cells than of CXCR3-negative naive cells. Sequencing showed both naive subsets with comparably high diversity, and memory CD8+ cells much lower.

Through 5' RACE with UMI labels, the TRB cDNA libraries were prepared. TCRdb reprocessed the 5' RACE reads and stores each CDR3 protein as one record, lacking DNA. The sample table includes more than 75,000 distinct CDR3 sequences. The sample consisted of naive CXCR3+ CD8+ T cells from blood. The subset: CD45RO-CCR7+CD27+CD95- naive CD8+ T cells expressing CXCR3 (TNR3+). This clonotype was sampled from a human donor in good health. Some clones in this sample may be carry-over from other donors' samples.

CDR3 sequence reads: CSVEGTDSYEQYF. The chain recombines TRBV29-1 with TRBJ2-7; the D gene TCRdb calls, TRBD1, cannot be checked with no DNA. CDR3 size: 13 residues. Looked up from germline, CDR1 is SQVTM and CDR2 is ANQGSEA.